These T cell receptor beta chains were read from a single sample in a study of post-analysis software for immune sequencing data. TCRdb redid the calling of the PCR reads with MiXCR, one entry per CDR3 protein. The table has hundreds of thousands of distinct CDR3 sequences, about 32% seen once; the top ten hold roughly 0.54%. Sample: blood. Source of these receptors: a girl aged 5-17 years with multiple sclerosis. Both conserved end residues are part of each CDR3. Each record gives: V gene, CDR3 length, clone size, D gene, J gene, CDR3 DNA, CDR3 protein. A D gene is named only where the DNA matches it firmly. Clone size is shown for a subset of rows, as once, few, many or a class of expanded clone.

V: TRBV10-3
length: 16
size: .
D: TRBD1
J: TRBJ2-3
DNA: TGTGCCATCATGACAGGGCATCAACCAAGCACAGATACGCAGTATTTT
CDR3: CAIMTGHQPSTDTQYF

V: TRBV29-1
length: 11
size: once
D: TRBD1
J: TRBJ1-2
DNA: TGCACCGGACAGGGCGCCTATGGCTACACCTTC
CDR3: CTGQGAYGYTF

V: TRBV20-1
length: 15
size: .
D: .
J: TRBJ1-5
DNA: TGCAGTGCTAACGGAGGGGGTGGGGGGAGGCAGCCCCAGCATTTT
CDR3: CSANGGGGGRQPQHF

V: TRBV20-1
length: 14
size: once
D: .
J: TRBJ2-1
DNA: TGCAGTGCTAGAGATTCCGGTTTAACCTATGAGCAGTTCTTC
CDR3: CSARDSGLTYEQFF

V: TRBV5-1
length: 14
size: few
D: .
J: TRBJ2-5
DNA: TGCGCCAGCAGCTTGGCCCCTAACCAAGAGACCCAGTACTTC
CDR3: CASSLAPNQETQYF

V: TRBV4-1
length: 15
size: .
D: .
J: TRBJ1-1
DNA: TGCGCCAGCAGCCGCCCTGCGACAGTGAACACTGAAGCTTTCTTT
CDR3: CASSRPATVNTEAFF

V: TRBV20-1
length: 14
size: .
D: TRBD2
J: TRBJ2-7
DNA: TGCAGTGCCATACCTAGCGGGATCTCCTACGAGCAGTACTTC
CDR3: CSAIPSGISYEQYF

V: TRBV5-1
length: 17
size: few
D: TRBD2
J: TRBJ2-1
DNA: TGCGCCAGCAGCCCCGTACCGGGACTAGGGGGGAGGCTTGAGCAGTTCTTC
CDR3: CASSPVPGLGGRLEQFF

V: TRBV7-2
length: 18
size: .
D: .
J: TRBJ2-1
DNA: TGTGCCAGCAGGCCTTACCCACGGGGTCCAATTTCCTACAATGGGCAGTTCTTC
CDR3: CASRPYPRGPISYNGQFF

V: TRBV12-3/TRBV12-4
length: 12
size: .
D: .
J: TRBJ1-1
DNA: TGTGCCAGCAGTTTCGGGGCAGGAGGAGCTTTCTTT
CDR3: CASSFGAGGAFF

V: TRBV5-1
length: 16
size: .
D: .
J: TRBJ2-1
DNA: TGCGCCAGCACCCCTGGCGGCGGGGGCCCCTACAATGAGCAGTTCTTC
CDR3: CASTPGGGGPYNEQFF

V: TRBV6-2/TRBV6-3
length: 13
size: .
D: .
J: TRBJ1-2
DNA: TGTGCCAGCAGTCGCCTGGAGGGGAATGGCTACACCTTC
CDR3: CASSRLEGNGYTF

V: TRBV29-1
length: 10
size: many
D: .
J: TRBJ1-2
DNA: TGCAGCGTTGAAGCGGGGAGGTACACCTTC
CDR3: CSVEAGRYTF

V: TRBV11-2
length: 14
size: few
D: .
J: TRBJ2-3
DNA: TGTGCCAGCAGCTTCAATCCCTGGGGGGATACGCAGTATTTT
CDR3: CASSFNPWGDTQYF